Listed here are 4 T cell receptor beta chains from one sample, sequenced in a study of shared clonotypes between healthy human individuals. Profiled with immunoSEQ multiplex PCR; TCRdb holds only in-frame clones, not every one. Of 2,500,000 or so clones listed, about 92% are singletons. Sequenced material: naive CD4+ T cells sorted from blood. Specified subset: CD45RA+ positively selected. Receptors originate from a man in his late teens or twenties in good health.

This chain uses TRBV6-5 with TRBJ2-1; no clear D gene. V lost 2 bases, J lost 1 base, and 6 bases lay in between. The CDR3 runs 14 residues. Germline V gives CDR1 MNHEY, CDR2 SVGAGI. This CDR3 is CASSYGLSYNEQFF. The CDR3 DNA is TGTGCCAGCAGTTACGGTCTTTCCTACAATGAGCAGTTCTTC.

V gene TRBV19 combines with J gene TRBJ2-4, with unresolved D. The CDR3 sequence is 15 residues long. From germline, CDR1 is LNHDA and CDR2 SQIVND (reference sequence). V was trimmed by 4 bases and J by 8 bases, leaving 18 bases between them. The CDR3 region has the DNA TGTGCCAGTAGTACGCGTCGGCCGGCATCTGACATTCAGTACTTC. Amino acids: CASSTRRPASDIQYF.

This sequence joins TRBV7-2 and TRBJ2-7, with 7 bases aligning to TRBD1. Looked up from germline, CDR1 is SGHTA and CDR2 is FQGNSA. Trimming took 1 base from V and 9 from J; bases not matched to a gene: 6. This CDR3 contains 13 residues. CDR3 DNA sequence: TGTGCCAGCAGCTTAGAGACAGGGCAGGTGCAGTACTTC. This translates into CASSLETGQVQYF.

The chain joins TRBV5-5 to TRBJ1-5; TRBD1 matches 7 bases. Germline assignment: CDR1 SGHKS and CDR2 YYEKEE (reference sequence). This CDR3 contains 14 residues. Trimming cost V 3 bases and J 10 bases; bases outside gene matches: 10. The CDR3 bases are TGTGCCAGCAGCTACGACGGACAGGCCGGCCCCCAGCATTTT. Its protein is CASSYDGQAGPQHF.